The T cell receptor (beta chain) under discussion was sequenced for a study of blood T cell repertoires in COVID-19 (TCRdb year 2020). Some background on the complete study: The collaborator samples originated in the United States, Italy and Spain and spanned the acute and convalescent phases of COVID-19. The material from the prospective study consisted of cDNA or gDNA derived from T cells, B-cell-depleted T cells, or PBMCs. Deeply sampled blood TCRbeta repertoires from subjects exposed to, actively infected with, or recovered from COVID-19 were included in the dataset. The repertoires were released in a freely available public database intended as a resource for research on the immune response to SARS-CoV-2. Samples were obtained from the ongoing ImmuneRACE study (first 160 participants) and from 1,200 or so subjects provided by 6 global collaborators. Sample metadata almost always included a de-identified subject ID, COVID-19 status, age in years and sex. HLA class I and class II types, where available, came from metadata supplied by the sample provider rather than from assay-based typing. General study outcomes and caveats: The amount of clinical and demographic metadata varied by source and participant and was provided uncurated.

Of note for this clone: Its antigen is unknown. Qualities for individual bases were not recorded, and no much larger clone is one base off.

Collaborating institutions collected whole blood in K2EDTA tubes following their own protocols. For TCRbeta analysis, collaborators shipped samples in one of three forms: frozen whole blood, isolated PBMCs, or DNA extracted from either of those sample types. The immunoSEQ Assay, a bias-controlled multiplex PCR, was used to amplify TCRbeta CDR3 regions from genomic DNA. Concerning the study's data processing: Within the assay, amplification of reference gene primers was used to estimate how many nucleated cells each sample contained. Sequence reads were collapsed and filtered to measure the absolute abundance of every unique TCRbeta CDR3 rearrangement. For each sample, productive Simpson clonality was calculated by taking the square root of Simpson's diversity index across productive rearrangements. Not all clones reach the TCRdb copy of this immuneACCESS table, which keeps in-frame sequences only. Checked studies attribute under half of the gap to unresolved V genes and leave the rest unexplained. V, J and clone size reflect that table, while D and trimming were determined from the DNA. The sample contains roughly 70,000 clones, around 92% of them found a single time. The ten largest make up 1.1% to 1.5% of the sample.

The TCR was taken from a man aged 60-69 years with acute or convalescent COVID-19. Source material: peripheral blood.

The CDR3 region: CASSLEARGSQNTQYF. At the DNA level, the sequence is TGCGCCAGCAGCTTGGAAGCCAGGGGCTCACAAAATACGCAGTATTTT. The rearrangement joined TRBV5-1 to TRBJ2-3, with TRBD1 as a weak D call on 6 bases. The trim is 0 bases for V and 7 bases for J, with a gap of 18 bases between the germline ends. For CDR1 and CDR2, the germline V gene lists SGHRS and YFSETQ. The CDR3 covers 16 residues, taking in both the cysteine and the phenylalanine. The entry retains the CDR3 DNA only, 48 bases that are in frame from base 1. Joined to the reference TRBV5-1 and TRBJ2-3 proteins, this CDR3 gives the full variable domain: KAGVTQTPRYLIKTRGQQVTLSCSPISGHRSVSWYQQTPGQGLQFLFEYFSETQRNKGNFPGRFSGRQFSNSRSEMNVSTLELGDSALYLCASSLEARGSQNTQYFGPGTRLTVL.